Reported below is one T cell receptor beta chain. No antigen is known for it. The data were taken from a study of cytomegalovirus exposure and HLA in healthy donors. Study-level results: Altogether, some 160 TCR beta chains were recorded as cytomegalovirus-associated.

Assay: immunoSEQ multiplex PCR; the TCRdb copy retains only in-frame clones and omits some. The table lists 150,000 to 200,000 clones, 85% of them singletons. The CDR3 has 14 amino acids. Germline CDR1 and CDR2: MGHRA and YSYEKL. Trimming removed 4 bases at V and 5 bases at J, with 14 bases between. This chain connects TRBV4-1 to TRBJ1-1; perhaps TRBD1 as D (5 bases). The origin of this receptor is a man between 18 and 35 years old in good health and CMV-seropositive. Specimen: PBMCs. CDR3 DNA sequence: TGCGCCAGCAGCCGGGCCGCCGGGGGGACTGAAGCTTTCTTT. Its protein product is CASSRAAGGTEAFF.